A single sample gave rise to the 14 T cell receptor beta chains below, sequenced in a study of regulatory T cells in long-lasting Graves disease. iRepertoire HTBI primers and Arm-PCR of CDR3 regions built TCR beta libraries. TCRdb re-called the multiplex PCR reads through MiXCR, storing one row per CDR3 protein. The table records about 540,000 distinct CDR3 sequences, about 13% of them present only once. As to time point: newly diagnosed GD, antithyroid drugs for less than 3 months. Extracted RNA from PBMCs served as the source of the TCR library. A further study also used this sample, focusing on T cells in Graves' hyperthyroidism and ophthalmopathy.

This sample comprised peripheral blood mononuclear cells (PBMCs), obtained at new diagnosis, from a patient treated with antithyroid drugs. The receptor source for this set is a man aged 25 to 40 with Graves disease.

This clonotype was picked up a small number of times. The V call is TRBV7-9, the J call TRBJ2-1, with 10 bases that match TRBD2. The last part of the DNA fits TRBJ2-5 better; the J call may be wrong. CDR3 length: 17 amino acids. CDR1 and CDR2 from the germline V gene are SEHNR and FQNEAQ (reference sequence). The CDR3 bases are TGTGCCAGCAGCCTAAGTCGGAGCGGGAGGGAGAGAGAGACCCAGTACTTC. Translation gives CASSLSRSGRERETQYF.

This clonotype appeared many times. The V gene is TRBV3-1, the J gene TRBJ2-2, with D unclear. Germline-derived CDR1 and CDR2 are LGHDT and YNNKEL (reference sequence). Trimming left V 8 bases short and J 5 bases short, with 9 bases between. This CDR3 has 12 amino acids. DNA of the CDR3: TGTGCCAGCTCCGAGACAACCGGGGAGCTGTTTTTT. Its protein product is CASSETTGELFF.

CDR3 protein: CASIRAGTSTSNYEQYF. Here the CDR3 DNA reads TGTGCCAGCATTCGGGCGGGAACCTCTACCTCCAATTACGAGCAGTACTTC. The chain combines TRBV27 with TRBJ2-7; the D gene is possibly TRBD2 (6 bases). Germline V lookup: CDR1 MNHEY, CDR2 SMNVEV (reference sequence). V lost 7 bases to trimming and J lost 4 bases, with 26 bases between them. CDR3 length: 17 amino acids.

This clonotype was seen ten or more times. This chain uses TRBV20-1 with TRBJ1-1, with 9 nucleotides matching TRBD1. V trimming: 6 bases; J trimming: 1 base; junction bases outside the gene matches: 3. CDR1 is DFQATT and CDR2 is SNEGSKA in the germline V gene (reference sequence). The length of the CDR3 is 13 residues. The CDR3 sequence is CSAGQGSNTEAFF. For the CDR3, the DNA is TGCAGTGCGGGACAGGGCTCGAACACTGAAGCTTTCTTT.

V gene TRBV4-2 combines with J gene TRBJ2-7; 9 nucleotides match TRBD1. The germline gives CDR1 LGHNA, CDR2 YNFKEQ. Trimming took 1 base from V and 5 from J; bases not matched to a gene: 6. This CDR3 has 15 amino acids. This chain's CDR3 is CASSQGDRARDEQYF. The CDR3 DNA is TGTGCCAGCAGCCAAGGGGACAGGGCGCGAGACGAGCAGTACTTC.

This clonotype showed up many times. The CDR3 protein is CASSSSADGYTF. The DNA for the CDR3 is TGTGCCAGCAGTTCATCGGCAGATGGCTACACCTTC. This sequence joins TRBV12-3 or TRBV12-4 and TRBJ1-2; the D is unclear. The CDR3 is 12 amino acids. V was pared by 4 bases and J by 6 bases, with 9 bases between.

As DNA, the CDR3 is TGTGCTAGTGACCCGGAGGCGGGACTAGCGGGAGGGACCGGGGAGCTGTTTTTT. Translated, it gives CASDPEAGLAGGTGELFF. The genes are TRBV12-5 and TRBJ2-2, with TRBD2 identical over 16 bases. V shed 7 bases, J shed 5 bases, and the junction held 10 bases outside the gene matches. Germline CDR1 and CDR2: LGHNT and FRNRAP. There are 18 residues in the CDR3.

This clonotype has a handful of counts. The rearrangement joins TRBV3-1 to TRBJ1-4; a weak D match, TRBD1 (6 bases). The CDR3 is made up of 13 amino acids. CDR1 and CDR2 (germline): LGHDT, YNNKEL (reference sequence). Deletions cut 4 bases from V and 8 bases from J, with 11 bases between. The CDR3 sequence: CASSPSQGEKLFF. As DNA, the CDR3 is TGTGCCAGCAGCCCCTCGCAGGGGGAAAAACTGTTTTTT.

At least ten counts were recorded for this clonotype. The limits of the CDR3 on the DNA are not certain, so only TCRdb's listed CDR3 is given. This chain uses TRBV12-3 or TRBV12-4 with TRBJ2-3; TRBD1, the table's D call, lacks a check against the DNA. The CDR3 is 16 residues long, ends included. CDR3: CASSSGQGLGADTQYF.

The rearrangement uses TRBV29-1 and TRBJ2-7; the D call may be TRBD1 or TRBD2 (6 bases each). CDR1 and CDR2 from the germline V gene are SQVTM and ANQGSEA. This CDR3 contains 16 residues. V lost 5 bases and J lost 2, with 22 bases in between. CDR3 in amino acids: CSVKGGTRQATYEQYF. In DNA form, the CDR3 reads TGCAGCGTTAAGGGGGGTACTAGGCAGGCAACCTACGAGCAGTACTTC.

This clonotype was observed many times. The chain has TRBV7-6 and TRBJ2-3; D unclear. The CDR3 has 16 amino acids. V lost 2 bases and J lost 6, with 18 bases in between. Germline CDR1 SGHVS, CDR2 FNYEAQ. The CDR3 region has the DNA TGTGCCAGCAGCTTACCACCGGGCCCCGCCCCCGATACGCAGTATTTT. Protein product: CASSLPPGPAPDTQYF.

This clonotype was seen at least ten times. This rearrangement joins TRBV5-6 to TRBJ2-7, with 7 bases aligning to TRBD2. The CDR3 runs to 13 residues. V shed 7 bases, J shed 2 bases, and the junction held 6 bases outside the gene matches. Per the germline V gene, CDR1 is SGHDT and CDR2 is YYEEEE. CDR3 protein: CASGRAWAYEQYF. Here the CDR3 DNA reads TGTGCCAGCGGGAGGGCCTGGGCCTACGAGCAGTACTTC.

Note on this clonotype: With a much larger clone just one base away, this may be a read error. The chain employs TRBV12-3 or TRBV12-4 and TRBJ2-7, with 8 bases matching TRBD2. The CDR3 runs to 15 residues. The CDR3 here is CTSTASTSGSYEQYF. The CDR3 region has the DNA TGTACCAGCACCGCCTCAACTAGCGGATCCTACGAGCAGTACTTC.

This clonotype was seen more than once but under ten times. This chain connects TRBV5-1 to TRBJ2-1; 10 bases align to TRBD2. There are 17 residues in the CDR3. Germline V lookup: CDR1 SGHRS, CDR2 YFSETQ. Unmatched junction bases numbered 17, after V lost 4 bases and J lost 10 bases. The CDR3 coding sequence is TGCGCCAGCAGCGGGGGACGGACAAGCGGACTAGCGGACGAGCAGTTCTTC. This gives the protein CASSGGRTSGLADEQFF.